This T cell receptor (beta chain) was identified in a study of cytomegalovirus exposure and HLA in healthy donors. For the study at large: Genotyping showed roughly 81% of some 400 donors falling in the Caucasian-associated ancestry cluster.

CDR1 and CDR2 from the germline V gene are SGHTA and FQGNSA. V shed 0 bases and J shed 6 bases, with 14 bases lying between them. The CDR3 has 15 residues. Points on this clone: As yet, its antigen is unknown.

All the people who gave samples were healthy bone marrow donors. Overall study results and limits: Most likely, a cluster of highly shared sequence variants arose as a sequencing artifact.

Primers: 60 Vbeta forward and 13 Jbeta reverse. Clones were read by immunoSEQ multiplex PCR, and TCRdb kept only the in-frame ones, dropping some. This sample has around 98,000 clones, with 69% found just once. Material: PBMCs. The source of this sequence is a female donor in good health and CMV-seronegative. The V call is TRBV7-2, the J call TRBJ1-2; D is perhaps TRBD1 (6 bases). The CDR3: CASSLAPTGWNGYTF. Here the CDR3 DNA reads TGTGCCAGCAGCTTAGCGCCGACAGGTTGGAATGGCTACACCTTC.